This is a list of T cell receptor beta chains from one sample in a study of beta chain features in type 1 diabetes. Profiling relied on immunoSEQ multiplex PCR, and the TCRdb table lists in-frame clones only, not all of them. The sample has over 300,000 clones; 7% to 10% are singletons. Specimen: central memory CD4+ T cells from blood. Every receptor here comes from a man aged 30 to 39 with type 1 diabetes. Both conserved end residues are part of each CDR3. D genes are given only for firm matches. Expanded clones get a size class; other rows say once, few or many, or leave the size out.

d_gene	abundance	v_gene	j_gene	CDR3aa	CDR3nt
TRBD1	-	TRBV18	TRBJ1-1	CASSPNPGGGRTEAFF	TGTGCCAGCTCTCCGAATCCAGGGGGCGGAAGGACTGAAGCTTTCTTT
-	few	TRBV23-1	TRBJ2-7	CASSRNRGGEQYF	TGCGCCAGCAGTCGAAACCGTGGCGGCGAGCAGTACTTC
TRBD1	few	TRBV18	TRBJ2-3	CASSPGQNTQYF	TGTGCCAGCTCACCGGGACAGAATACGCAGTATTTT
TRBD1	few	TRBV18	TRBJ1-5	CASSPTGGNQPQHF	TGTGCCAGCTCACCCACAGGGGGCAATCAGCCCCAGCATTTT
-	-	TRBV7-9	TRBJ2-4	CASSLASYTKNIQYF	TGTGCCAGCAGCTTAGCGTCCTACACCAAAAACATTCAGTACTTC
-	-	TRBV5-1	TRBJ1-2	CASSLVQTGGYGYTF	TGCGCCAGCAGCTTGGTCCAGACAGGAGGATATGGCTACACCTTC
-	many	TRBV10-2	TRBJ2-7	CASSENTGLEQYF	TGCGCCAGCAGTGAGAATACAGGTCTCGAGCAGTACTTC
TRBD2	many	TRBV10-3	TRBJ2-3	CAISESASGGTDTQYF	TGTGCCATCAGTGAGTCGGCTAGCGGGGGCACAGATACGCAGTATTTT
-	-	TRBV7-6	TRBJ2-5	CASSLVAETQYF	TGTGCCAGCAGCTTAGTGGCGGAGACCCAGTACTTC
-	few	TRBV5-1	TRBJ2-2	CASSLGQSYTGELFF	TGCGCCAGCAGCTTGGGGCAGAGTTACACCGGGGAGCTGTTTTTT
-	-	TRBV7-2	TRBJ2-1	CASSFPPGPGNEQFF	TGTGCCAGCAGCTTCCCCCCTGGGCCCGGCAATGAGCAGTTCTTC
-	many	TRBV29-1	TRBJ1-1	CSVAGSRANTEAFF	TGCAGCGTCGCCGGTTCCAGGGCAAACACTGAAGCTTTCTTT
-	-	TRBV29-1	TRBJ2-5	CSVARAPETQYF	TGCAGCGTTGCCAGGGCCCCAGAGACCCAGTACTTC
-	many	TRBV18	TRBJ2-3	CASSPPAGDTQYF	TGTGCCAGCTCACCACCGGCCGGGGATACGCAGTATTTT
-	-	TRBV4-3	TRBJ2-4	CASSQDSGKANIQYF	TGCGCCAGCAGCCAAGACAGCGGAAAAGCTAACATTCAGTACTTC
TRBD2	-	TRBV7-2	TRBJ2-5	CASSVGTSGETQYF	TGTGCCAGCAGCGTCGGGACTAGCGGAGAGACCCAGTACTTC
-	-	TRBV7-2	TRBJ2-3	CASSSRQSSTDTQYF	TGTGCCAGCAGCTCCCGACAGTCTAGCACAGATACGCAGTATTTT
TRBD1	few	TRBV7-2	TRBJ1-4	CASSPSGGGEKLFF	TGTGCCAGCAGCCCTTCAGGGGGCGGGGAAAAACTGTTTTTT
TRBD2	few	TRBV5-6	TRBJ2-5	CASSIGLASILETQYF	TGTGCCAGCAGCATAGGACTAGCGAGCATTTTAGAGACCCAGTACTTC
TRBD2	few	TRBV4-3	TRBJ2-5	CASSRSGTGEETQYF	TGCGCCAGCAGCCGTAGCGGGACGGGAGAGGAGACCCAGTACTTC
-	-	TRBV14	TRBJ2-4	CASSQDLRALPDF	TGTGCCAGCAGCCAAGATCTTAGGGCTTTGCCGGACTTC
TRBD1	-	TRBV27	TRBJ2-7	CASGTGQGREQYF	TGTGCCAGCGGGACAGGACAGGGGCGCGAGCAGTACTTC
TRBD2	-	TRBV5-1	TRBJ2-1	CASSLAGASGGIEQFF	TGCGCCAGCAGCTTGGCCGGGGCTAGCGGGGGTATTGAGCAGTTCTTC
-	-	TRBV9	TRBJ1-1	CASSVGGVLETEAFF	TGTGCCAGCAGCGTAGGCGGGGTCCTAGAGACTGAAGCTTTCTTT
-	few	TRBV19	TRBJ1-1	CASSSLSGVSAEAFF	TGTGCCAGTAGTAGCCTTTCAGGGGTCTCGGCTGAAGCTTTCTTT
TRBD2	many	TRBV28	TRBJ2-1	CASSPELAGTSRNEQFF	TGTGCCAGCAGTCCTGAACTAGCGGGGACTTCAAGGAATGAGCAGTTCTTC
-	few	TRBV29-1	TRBJ2-5	CSVEEGGTGQETQYF	TGCAGCGTTGAGGAGGGGGGCACCGGCCAAGAGACCCAGTACTTC
TRBD1	few	TRBV5-6	TRBJ1-2	CASSLTGDVGYTF	TGTGCCAGCAGCTTGACAGGGGATGTGGGCTACACCTTC
-	-	TRBV5-1	TRBJ2-5	CASSLVAGAETQYF	TGCGCCAGCAGCTTGGTGGCAGGGGCGGAGACCCAGTACTTC
-	-	TRBV30	TRBJ1-1	CAWSLGGGSGNMNTEAFF	TGTGCCTGGAGCCTGGGGGGAGGATCGGGGAATATGAACACTGAAGCTTTCTTT
-	many	TRBV7-9	TRBJ2-3	CASSPNNVDTQYF	TGTGCCAGCAGCCCGAACAATGTAGATACGCAGTATTTT
TRBD1	-	TRBV5-1	TRBJ2-3	CASSWGTGSTDTQYF	TGCGCCAGCAGCTGGGGGACAGGGAGCACAGATACGCAGTATTTT
-	few	TRBV29-1	TRBJ1-1	CSVEQTTEAFF	TGCAGCGTTGAACAGACCACTGAAGCTTTCTTT
TRBD1	few	TRBV2	TRBJ1-5	CASSEGQPPAGPQHF	TGTGCCAGCAGTGAGGGACAGCCCCCTGCCGGGCCCCAGCATTTT
-	few	TRBV18	TRBJ2-3	CASSPTDTQYF	TGTGCCAGCTCACCGACAGATACGCAGTATTTT
-	many	TRBV19	TRBJ2-7	CASSLGQVQTYEQYF	TGTGCCAGTAGCCTGGGGCAGGTCCAAACCTACGAGCAGTACTTC
-	few	TRBV7-2	TRBJ1-5	CASSLGGAPQHF	TGTGCCAGCAGCTTGGGTGGGGCGCCCCAGCATTTT